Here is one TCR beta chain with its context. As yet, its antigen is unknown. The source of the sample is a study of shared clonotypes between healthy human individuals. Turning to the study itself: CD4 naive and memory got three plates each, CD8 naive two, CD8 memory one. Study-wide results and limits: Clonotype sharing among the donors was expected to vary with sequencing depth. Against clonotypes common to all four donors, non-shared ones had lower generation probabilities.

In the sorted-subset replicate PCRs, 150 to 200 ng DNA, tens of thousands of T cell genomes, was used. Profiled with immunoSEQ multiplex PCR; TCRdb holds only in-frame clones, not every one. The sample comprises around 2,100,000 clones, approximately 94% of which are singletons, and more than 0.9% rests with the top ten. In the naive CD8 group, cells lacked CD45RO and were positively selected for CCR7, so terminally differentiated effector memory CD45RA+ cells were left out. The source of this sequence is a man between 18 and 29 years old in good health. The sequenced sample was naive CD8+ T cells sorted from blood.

CDR3 loop: CASSQEEVGLAGVNEQFF. The CDR3 bases are TGCGCCAGCAGCCAAGAGGAGGTTGGACTAGCGGGAGTAAATGAGCAGTTCTTC. The chain combines TRBV4-1 with TRBJ2-1; 13 bases match TRBD2. With 0 bases clipped from V and 7 bases from J, the junction kept 9 bases outside the gene matches. CDR3 length equals 18 residues. Germline V CDR1 and CDR2: MGHRA, YSYEKL.